This TCR beta chain was retrieved from a study of OX40 agonist ivuxolimab in advanced cancers. At the level of the study: An anti-OX40 (CD134) antibody with agonistic activity, ivuxolimab, was administered to patients.

For this clone: The antigen remains undetermined.

Study conclusions and caveats: Average numbers of expanded clones were greater in CD8+ T cells than in CD4+.

Sequencing was performed with immunoSEQ multiplex PCR; in TCRdb, only in-frame clones are kept and a portion is missing. Of about 20,000 clones in the sample, around 80% are singletons; the top ten hold roughly 36%. This TCR came from an adult with an advanced solid tumor such as melanoma, head and neck, liver or kidney cancer. The sequencing here drew on CD4+ or CD8+ T cells sorted from blood, taken in a trial of the OX40 agonist ivuxolimab.

The CDR3 sequence is CASSLPGGDTQYF. The DNA of the CDR3 is TGTGCCAGCAGCTTGCCGGGAGGAGATACGCAGTATTTT. This rearrangement joins TRBV7-9 to TRBJ2-3; TRBD2 aligns across 7 bases. The ends lost 3 bases at V and 5 bases at J; junction bases unmatched: 2. Germline V gene sequence: CDR1 SEHNR, CDR2 FQNEAQ (reference sequence). The CDR3 runs 13 residues.